A single sample gave rise to the 5 T cell receptor beta chains below, sequenced in a study of molecular identifiers for immune sequencing clone quantification (dated by TCRdb to 2016 to 2019). Preparation of the library involved PCR. The reads were generated on an Illumina HiSeq 4000. Starting from the raw public reads, TCRdb applied fastp trimming at Q25, assembled clones with MiXCR and retained in-frame beta chains. Records with the same CDR3 protein are collapsed into one entry carrying the most frequent genes and DNA. This sample comprises fewer than 15,000 distinct CDR3 sequences, about 15% of them detected only once. 1.5% to 2% of the sample rests with the top ten. Sequences were obtained from naive CD8+ T cells from blood, with Jurkat cell RNA spiked in. In light of the paper, this sample's cell subset or site label describes: FACS-sorted CD8+CD4-CCR7+CD45RA+ naive T cells. These receptors were collected from a human donor in good health. Some libraries in this study had Jurkat cell RNA spiked in.

This clonotype is medium-sized. The chain carries TRBV28 and TRBJ1-1, with D uncertain. V lost 6 bases and J lost 2, with 7 bases in between. The CDR3 length is 12 residues. CDR1 and CDR2 (germline): MDHEN, SYDVKM. CDR3: CASRLANTEAFF. The CDR3, as DNA: TGTGCCAGCAGACTAGCAAACACTGAAGCTTTCTTT.

This clonotype was recorded many times. The chain employs TRBV6-1 and TRBJ1-5; 7 nucleotides match TRBD1. V was clipped by 2 bases and J by 3 bases; unmatched bases: 4. CDR3 length: 15 amino acids. The germline CDR1 and CDR2 sequences are MNHNS and SASEGT. This CDR3 is CASSESDRDNQPQHF. The CDR3 DNA reads as TGTGCCAGCAGTGAATCTGACAGGGACAATCAGCCCCAGCATTTT.

A note on this clonotype: A much bigger clone sits one base away, suggesting this may be a read error. DNA for the CDR3: TGTGCCAGCAGCTTGGGGGGTTCCGGCGACGAGCAGTACTTC. It translates to CASSLGGSGDEQYF. The chain couples TRBV5-6 to TRBJ2-7; D uncertain. The CDR3 is made up of 14 amino acids. The V end was cut by 0 bases, the J end by 5 bases, with 12 bases between. Germline V lookup: CDR1 SGHDT, CDR2 YYEEEE.

Worth noting for this clonotype: Just one base apart from a much larger clone, this may be a read error. The chain has TRBV20-1 and TRBJ2-7; 7 bases agree with TRBD2. Looked up from germline, CDR1 is DFQATT and CDR2 is SNEGSKA (reference sequence). The CDR3 has 15 amino acids. V was clipped by 3 bases and J by 9 bases; unmatched bases: 17. CDR3 protein: CSASDGLVYSEGQYF. CDR3 DNA: TGCAGTGCTAGCGACGGACTAGTCTATTCGGAGGGGCAGTACTTC.

By sample fraction, this clonotype is medium-sized (0.01 to 0.1%). The chain uses TRBV9 and TRBJ1-1; D unclear. CDR3 length: 12 amino acids. V was pared by 3 bases and J by 7 bases, with 10 bases between. Germline-derived CDR1 and CDR2 are SGDLS and YYNGEE. The CDR3 sequence is CASSETGGEAFF. DNA for the CDR3: TGTGCCAGCAGCGAGACCGGCGGTGAAGCTTTCTTT. Combining the CDR3 with reference TRBV9 and TRBJ1-1 gives the whole variable domain DSGVTQTPKHLITATGQRVTLRCSPRSGDLSVYWYQQSLDQGLQFLIQYYNGEERAKGNILERFSAQQFPDLHSELNLSSLELGDSALYFCASSETGGEAFFGQGTRLTVV.